This TCR beta chain was recovered during a study of blood T cell repertoires in COVID-19. Study at large: Specimens from acute and convalescent COVID-19 originated in the United States, Italy and Spain. Sources were T cells, B-cell-depleted T cells, or PBMCs; the material itself was cDNA or gDNA.

In the original processing: How many nucleated cells were present was estimated from reference gene primer amplification. Method: immunoSEQ multiplex PCR; TCRdb's copy keeps in-frame clones and lacks some. V and J calls and clone size are given by that table; D and trimming were obtained from the DNA. The data show over 90,000 clones, approximately 86% seen once. CDR3 length equals 15 residues. Deletions cut 4 bases from V and 4 bases from J, with 13 bases between. CDR1 is MNHNY and CDR2 is SVGAGI in the germline V gene (reference sequence). Sequencing input: peripheral blood. This sequence originates from a man between 45 and 60 years old with active or convalescent COVID-19. The V and J genes are TRBV6-6 and TRBJ2-2, with TRBD2 as a possible D gene (7 bases). The CDR3 DNA reads TGTGCCAGCAGTTCTGGGGGGGCGGTCACCGGGGAGCTGTTTTTT. Translating it yields CASSSGGAVTGELFF.